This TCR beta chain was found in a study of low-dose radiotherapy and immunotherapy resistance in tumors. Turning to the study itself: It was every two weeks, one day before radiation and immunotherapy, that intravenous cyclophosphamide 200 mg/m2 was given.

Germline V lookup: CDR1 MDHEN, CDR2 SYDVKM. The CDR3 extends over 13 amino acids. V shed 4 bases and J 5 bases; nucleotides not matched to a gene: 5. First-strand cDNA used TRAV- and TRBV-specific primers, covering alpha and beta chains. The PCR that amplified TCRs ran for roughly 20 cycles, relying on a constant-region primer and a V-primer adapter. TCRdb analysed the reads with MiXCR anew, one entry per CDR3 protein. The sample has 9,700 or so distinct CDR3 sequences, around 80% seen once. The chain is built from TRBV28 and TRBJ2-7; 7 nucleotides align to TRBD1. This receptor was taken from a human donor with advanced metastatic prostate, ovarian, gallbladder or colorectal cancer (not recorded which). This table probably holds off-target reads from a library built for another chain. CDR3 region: CASSSPTGNEQYF. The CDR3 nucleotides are TGTGCCAGCAGTTCCCCGACAGGGAACGAGCAGTACTTC. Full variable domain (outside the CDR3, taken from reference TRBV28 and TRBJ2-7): DVKVTQSSRYLVKRTGEKVFLECVQDMDHENMFWYRQDPGLGLRLIYFSYDVKMKEKGDIPEGYSVSREKKERFSLILESASTNQTSMYLCASSSPTGNEQYFGPGTRLTVT.